This T cell receptor (beta chain) was identified during a study of regulatory T cells in long-lasting Graves disease (dated by TCRdb to about 2021). For the wider study: Newly diagnosed Graves' disease patients had taken antithyroid drugs for less than 3 months. Peripheral blood TCR sequencing and RNA sequencing compared persistent Graves' disease patients with newly diagnosed Graves' disease patients. The study was conducted in China and was registered as a clinical trial. TCR sequencing covered some 13 persistent and roughly 20 newly diagnosed Graves' disease patients, some 33 samples in total.

The library was made by multiplex PCR. Sequencing used an Illumina HiSeq 4000. iRepertoire HTBI primers and Arm-PCR amplification of CDR3 regions were used to construct TCR beta libraries. Before sequencing, the PCR products underwent gel purification. As for the original processing: Gene usage analysis of CDR3 amino acid clonotypes used the roughly 60 TRBV and some 15 TRBJ segments found across samples. COPE and FqMerger were used to merge filtered high-quality paired reads into contigs. BLAST was used to align contigs to IMGT TRBV, TRBD and TRBJ reference genes, and CDR3 was defined according to IMGT. Highly expanded clones were defined as clonotypes with a frequency above 0.1%. Repertoire diversity was measured by Shannon entropy, and V-J evenness by the Gini coefficient. Public clonotypes were defined as clonotypes shared by more than one individual. TCRdb cleaned the public reads at Q25 with fastp, built clones with MiXCR and kept in-frame beta chains. Rows with one shared CDR3 protein collapse into an entry with the most common genes and DNA. TCRdb's processing, not the study's, gives the V and J calls here. For this sample there are around 470,000 distinct CDR3 sequences; around 15% appear just once. The ten biggest clones cover approximately 15% of the sample.

On this clonotype itself: No cognate antigen has been identified for it. A clone one base away is much larger, so this may be a read error.

Here is what the overall study found, with its caveats: Sequencing and analysis were restricted to the TCR beta chain. Compared with newly diagnosed patients, persistent Graves' disease patients had lower TCR Shannon entropy and fewer highly expanded clones, which suggests clonal expansion. Only peripheral blood was studied, because thyroid tissue, the primary lesion, was inaccessible. More public clonotypes were shared among persistent patients (roughly 2,700) than among newly diagnosed patients (roughly 960). The authors noted that the small sample size was a limitation that may lower accuracy.

In the paper's terms, the time point label means: newly diagnosed GD, antithyroid drugs for less than 3 months. For both TCR sequencing and RNA sequencing, RNA was extracted from PBMCs in TRIzol. The diagnosis of Graves' disease followed American Thyroid Association guidelines. Patients were recruited from an endocrinology department in Xi'an, China. Each patient gave 7 to 9.5 milliliters of peripheral blood, collected in an EDTA anticoagulant tube. Ficoll Paque Plus density gradient separation was used to isolate PBMCs, and no further T cell sorting was performed. An Agilent 2100 Bioanalyzer and agarose gel were used to assess RNA quality, and a NanoDrop 2000 was used to measure RNA concentration. This same sample was also taken into another study, of T cells in Graves' hyperthyroidism and ophthalmopathy. As described in the second report: Stable Graves' hyperthyroidism was defined as the absence of progression to ophthalmopathy over 18 months of follow-up. Hyperthyroidism patients were newly diagnosed, had a disease duration of under 2 months, and were aged 18 to 65 years. Patients with uncontrolled infections, other autoimmune diseases, pregnancy or lactation were excluded. Diagnoses were established on the basis of clinical symptoms, serum thyroxine and TRAb, thyroid ultrasound, and orbital computed tomography. The TCR CDR3 was subjected to a first round of RT-PCR using the HTBI primer set and the Qiagen OneStep RT-PCR kit. Most expanded thyroid clonotypes (frequency above 0.001) were also detected in blood, suggesting blood repertoires may reflect thyroid immune responses. A 13 V-J signature model separated ophthalmopathy from stable hyperthyroidism, with roughly 88% sensitivity and 81.08% specificity in cross-validation and 80%/75% in testing. During validation, the model predicted progression to ophthalmopathy a median of about 5.9 months ahead of onset, with roughly 65% sensitivity and roughly 72% specificity. To identify TCR V-J signatures that set the groups apart, the researchers used a discovery cohort of 100 patients, made up of 40 to 45 with Graves' ophthalmopathy and 57 with stable Graves' hyperthyroidism. Prospective prediction of ophthalmopathy was tested in an independent validation cohort of 18 to 20 hyperthyroidism patients and 17 patients who later progressed to ophthalmopathy. The roughly 99 discovery patients were divided at random into training and test sets in a 7:3 ratio. In several Graves' hyperthyroidism patients, the study also compared T-cell repertoires from thyroid tissue with T-cell repertoires from blood. After sampling, hyperthyroidism patients received methimazole starting at 30 mg daily, and ophthalmopathy patients received high-dose intravenous methylprednisolone. A second multiplex PCR round built the libraries, followed by size selection and purification. Paired-end sequencing of the libraries was performed with 100 bp reads on an Illumina HiSeq2000. SOAPnuke was used to process the raw data, removing reads that contained adapters or uncalled bases, had a mean Phred below 15, or lacked an exact match to the constant primer or identifier. COPE v1.2.5 was used to merge the high-quality paired reads, and each unique nucleotide sequence was defined as a clonotype. MiTCR v1.1 was used to align clonotypes to the IMGT TRBV, TRBD and TRBJ reference segments. Analysis was restricted to V-J combinations with a frequency above 0.0001, which covered 98% to 99.2% of repertoires. A TCS score was defined as the ratio of F50 (clonal expansion) to E x V (chaos), with BLOSUM62-based TCRdist applied between CDR3 peptides within each V-J. Welch's t-statistics and random forest reduced around 550 V-J features to roughly 13, which were used in a naive Bayes classifier (R e1071). Sample size was not statistically predetermined, and blinding of investigators to group allocation was not performed. The paper reports TCR Vbeta CDR3 sequencing of roughly 140 peripheral blood samples: 43 ophthalmopathy, around 80 hyperthyroidism and approximately 17 progressor patients.

This material consisted of peripheral blood mononuclear cells (PBMCs), taken at new diagnosis, from a patient treated with antithyroid drugs. This receptor was taken from a woman in her fifties or sixties with Graves disease. Donor details come from another sample of the same person, matched by shared clones.

The CDR3 in this case is CASSFQGATNEKPFF. The DNA sequence is as follows: TGTGCCAGCAGTTTTCAGGGTGCAACTAATGAAAAACCGTTTTTT. The chain joins TRBV28 to TRBJ1-4; perhaps TRBD1 is the D gene, with 5 bases matching. The germline V gene yields MDHEN for CDR1 and SYDVKM for CDR2. From its cysteine to its phenylalanine, the CDR3 spans 15 amino acids. CDR3 DNA is the only sequence kept; it has 45 bases, read in frame from the first base.